This TCR beta chain stems from a study of blood T cell repertoires in COVID-19. Study-wide background: COVID-19 samples from acute and convalescent phases originated in the United States, Italy and Spain. PBMCs, B-cell-depleted T cells, or T cells were the source of the cDNA or gDNA that made up the material.

Seattle participants joined during active infection and were tracked over time. As processed by the authors: Scientists estimated how many nucleated cells there were by amplifying reference gene primers. TCRdb keeps only in-frame clones here, not all; method: immunoSEQ multiplex PCR. For V, J and clone size, that table is used; D and trimming come from the DNA. The table includes about 220,000 clones, approximately 85% detected once. V lost 2 bases and J lost 1; bases outside the gene matches: 3. Germline CDR1 and CDR2: MNHNS and SASEGT. The CDR3 runs to 15 residues. Material for sequencing was peripheral blood. The chain has TRBV6-1 and TRBJ2-3; TRBD2 matches at 7 bases. This receptor was obtained from a woman in her 70s with COVID-19, enrolled during active disease. CDR3 DNA: TGTGCCAGCAGTGAATGGGGGGGTCGCACAGATACGCAGTATTTT. Its protein is CASSEWGGRTDTQYF.